These 14 T cell receptor beta chains originate from one sample sequenced in a study of blood T cell repertoires in COVID-19 (dated by TCRdb to the early 2020s). Libraries were constructed by the immunoSEQ multiplex PCR assay. TCRdb stores this immuneACCESS table with in-frame sequences only. Part of the clones is absent; in the studies checked, under half of the shortfall reflects unresolved V genes, and no reason is known for the rest. The sample contains a few hundred thousand clones, more than 70% of them found a single time. The ten biggest clones cover over 1% of the sample. What was sequenced was peripheral blood. The receptors were gathered from a man in his forties with acute or convalescent COVID-19.

This rearrangement joins TRBV18 to TRBJ2-1; TRBD1 matches 8 bases. The V segment lost 1 base and the J segment 5 bases; nucleotides outside the gene matches: 10. The CDR3 runs 17 residues. Germline V gene lookup returns CDR1 KGHSH and CDR2 LQKENI. CDR3 region: CASSPQDRVVRDNEQFF. CDR3 DNA: TGTGCCAGCTCACCACAGGACAGGGTTGTTCGTGACAATGAGCAGTTCTTC.

The gene calls are TRBV19 and TRBJ2-1, with 14 bases identical to TRBD2. The CDR3 is 15 residues long. Unmatched junction bases numbered 4, after V lost 3 bases and J lost 9 bases. Germline CDR1 reads LNHDA; CDR2 reads SQIVND (reference sequence). The CDR3 coding sequence is TGTGCCAGTAGTATGCGACTAGCGGGGGGGGGTGAGCAGTTCTTC. Translated: CASSMRLAGGGEQFF.

This sequence joins TRBV28 and TRBJ2-7, with TRBD1 identical over 11 bases. V lost 6 bases to trimming and J lost 7 bases; unmatched junction nucleotides: 17. Germline-derived CDR1 and CDR2 are MDHEN and SYDVKM. The CDR3 is 17 amino acids. DNA for the CDR3: TGTGCCAGCAGCACCCAGTTGGGGACAGGGGGAATTAGGGAGCAGTACTTC. It encodes CASSTQLGTGGIREQYF.

The chain couples TRBV27 to TRBJ2-7, with D tentatively TRBD1 (5 bases). This CDR3 is built from 18 residues. Trimming removed 2 bases at V and 3 bases at J, with 23 bases between. Germline V gene lookup returns CDR1 MNHEY and CDR2 SMNVEV (reference sequence). CDR3 protein: CASSLGFRGTNLFYEQYF. For the CDR3, the DNA is TGTGCCAGCAGTTTAGGGTTTAGGGGTACGAATCTTTTCTACGAGCAGTACTTC.

The V gene is TRBV28, the J gene TRBJ2-7; possibly TRBD1 for D (6 bases). V was shortened by 4 bases and J by 4 bases, with 8 bases between the two germline ends. The CDR3 has 12 amino acids. Germline V gene data show CDR1 as MDHEN and CDR2 as SYDVKM. CDR3 sequence: CASSSDRYEQYF. CDR3 DNA sequence: TGTGCCAGCAGTTCCGACAGGTACGAGCAGTACTTC.

The chain combines TRBV4-3 with TRBJ1-2, with D possibly being TRBD1 (5 bases). This CDR3 region has 16 residues. Per the germline V gene, CDR1 is LGHNA and CDR2 is YSLEER. V lost 0 bases to trimming and J lost 4 bases, with 15 bases between them. The CDR3 DNA follows: TGCGCCAGCAGCCAAGATGCGGGGGGGTCGCTCTATGGCTACACCTTC. This translates into CASSQDAGGSLYGYTF.

Of note for this clone: Other DNA sequences of this sample code for an identical CDR3. The chain links TRBV6-1 to TRBJ1-5; 8 bases align to TRBD1. The V segment lost 3 bases and the J segment 5 bases; nucleotides outside the gene matches: 0. Germline V gene sequence: CDR1 MNHNS, CDR2 SASEGT. This CDR3 is built from 13 residues. The CDR3 region has the DNA TGTGCCAGCAGTGAGGACAGGGATCAGCCCCAGCATTTT. Translating it yields CASSEDRDQPQHF.

The V call is TRBV20-1, the J call TRBJ1-1; D remains unclear. Germline-derived CDR1 and CDR2 are DFQATT and SNEGSKA (reference sequence). This CDR3 contains 11 residues. Trimming pared 7 bases from V and 1 base from J, leaving 7 bases between. The CDR3 reads CSEEGNTEAFF. The CDR3 nucleotides are TGCAGTGAGGAGGGGAACACTGAAGCTTTCTTT.

This clone was counted once. The chain joins TRBV15 to TRBJ2-5, with D unresolved. This CDR3 is 13 amino acids long. The V end lost 3 bases, the J end lost 2 bases, and 7 bases lay between the germline ends. Germline values: CDR1 LNHNV, CDR2 YYDKDF (reference sequence). CDR3 sequence reads: CATSRPEQETQYF. In nucleotides, the CDR3 is TGTGCCACCAGCAGGCCGGAGCAAGAGACCCAGTACTTC.

The genes are TRBV7-9 and TRBJ2-5, with D perhaps matching TRBD1 (6 bases). The V gene lost 6 bases and the J gene lost 3 bases, with 17 bases spanning the gap. CDR3 size: 15 residues. CDR1 SEHNR and CDR2 FQNEAQ come from the germline V gene (reference sequence). The CDR3 protein is CASRFAGRGEETQYF. CDR3 sequence (DNA): TGTGCCAGCAGATTCGCGGGCAGGGGAGAAGAGACCCAGTACTTC. The full variable domain, rest sourced from reference TRBV7-9 and TRBJ2-5, is DTGVSQNPRHKITKRGQNVTFRCDPISEHNRLYWYRQTLGQGPEFLTYFQNEAQLEKSRLLSDRFSAERPKGSFSTLEIQRTEQGDSAMYLCASRFAGRGEETQYFGPGTRLLVL.

This chain uses TRBV30 with TRBJ2-2; D uncertain. The CDR3 sequence is 13 residues long. Trimming removed 2 bases from V and 0 bases from J, with 4 bases in between. The V gene's germline CDR1 is GTSNPN and CDR2 SVGIG (reference sequence). This CDR3 is CAWSLANTGELFF. The CDR3 DNA sequence: TGTGCCTGGAGTTTAGCGAACACCGGGGAGCTGTTTTTT.

This chain uses TRBV24-1 with TRBJ2-1; tentatively, D is TRBD1 (5 bases). The CDR3 sequence is 15 residues long. Trimming removed 3 bases at V and 3 bases at J, with 11 bases between. Germline loops: CDR1 KGHDR, CDR2 SFDVKD. The CDR3 region has the DNA TGTGCCACCAGTGATACAGGAACCATCTACAATGAGCAGTTCTTC. Its protein is CATSDTGTIYNEQFF.

The genes are TRBV4-2 and TRBJ2-5; D is unclear. V dropped 0 bases and J dropped 2 bases, with 4 bases sitting between them. The CDR3 has 13 residues. Germline V CDR1 and CDR2: LGHNA, YNFKEQ. CDR3 sequence reads: CASSQDRQETQYF. The DNA for the CDR3 is TGTGCCAGCAGCCAAGACCGGCAAGAGACCCAGTACTTC.

Regarding this clone: Other DNA sequences within the sample encode an identical CDR3. CDR3 DNA: TGTGCCAGCAGTTACTCTAGCGGGGGAAACACCGGGGAGCTGTTTTTT. Its protein is CASSYSSGGNTGELFF. This chain links TRBV6-2 or TRBV6-3 with TRBJ2-2; the match to TRBD2 covers 9 bases. The CDR3 consists of 16 residues. Germline loops: CDR1 MNHEY, CDR2 SVGEGT. The ends lost 0 bases at V and 2 bases at J; junction bases unmatched: 1.